One T cell receptor beta chain is described in this entry. The data derive from a study of CD8 T cells in Susac syndrome. When the RNA was reverse transcribed, random hexamers were used with an input of about 0.45 to 1 ug. TCRdb reanalysed the immunoSEQ multiplex PCR reads using MiXCR and keeps one entry per CDR3 protein. The sample yields approximately 190,000 distinct CDR3 sequences, roughly 95% seen once. The CDR3 is 13 residues long. Germline V CDR1 and CDR2: DFQATT, SNEGSKA (reference sequence). Trimming shortened V by 5 bases and J by 3 bases, and 14 bases separated the two germline ends. The material sequenced was CD4+ T cells from PBMCs. The chain recombines TRBV20-1 with TRBJ2-7; perhaps TRBD2 as D (7 bases). This TCR came from a human donor with Susac syndrome. CDR3 loop: CSAVGGGIYEQYF. The CDR3 DNA reads as TGCAGTGCTGTTGGCGGGGGCATCTACGAGCAGTACTTC.